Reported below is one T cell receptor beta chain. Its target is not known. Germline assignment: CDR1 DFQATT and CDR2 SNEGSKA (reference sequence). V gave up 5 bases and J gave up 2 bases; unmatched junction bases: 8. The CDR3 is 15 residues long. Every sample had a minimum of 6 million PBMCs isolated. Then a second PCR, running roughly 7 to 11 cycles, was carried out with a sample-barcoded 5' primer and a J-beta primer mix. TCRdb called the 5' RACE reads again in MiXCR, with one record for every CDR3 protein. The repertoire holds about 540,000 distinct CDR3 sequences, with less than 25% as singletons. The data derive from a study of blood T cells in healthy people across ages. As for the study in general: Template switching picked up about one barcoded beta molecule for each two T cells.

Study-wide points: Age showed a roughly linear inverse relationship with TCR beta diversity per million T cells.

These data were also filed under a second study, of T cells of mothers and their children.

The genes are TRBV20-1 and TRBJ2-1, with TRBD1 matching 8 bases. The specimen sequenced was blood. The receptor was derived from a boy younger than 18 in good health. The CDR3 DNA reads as TGCAGTGCTCGCGCACAGGGGGGCGCCTACAATGAGCAGTTCTTC. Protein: CSARAQGGAYNEQFF.